This paragraph covers one TCR beta chain sequence. The antigen it recognizes is unknown. A commercial ELISA kit detecting HCMV-specific IgG in serum was used to determine HCMV serostatus. Ficoll density gradient centrifugation was used to isolate peripheral blood mononuclear cells from blood. Its CDR3 holds 16 amino acids, cysteine through phenylalanine. No DNA sequence is on record. From a lookup of the germline V gene, CDR1 and CDR2 are SGHRS and YFSETQ. This record belongs to a study of T cells expressing NK-cell markers (dated by TCRdb to 2020 to 2022). Background on the whole study: Eight or nine donors provided sorted CD3+CD56+NKG2C+, CD3+CD56+NKG2C- and CD3+CD56-NKG2C+ T-cell subsets, whose TCR beta-chain repertoires were profiled. Among the eight sequenced donors, only one was HCMV-seronegative, while the other seven were HCMV-seropositive. All eight donors whose samples were sequenced were randomly selected healthy volunteers, three of them men and five women. Illumina HiSeq 2000/2500, MiSeq or NextSeq was used to sequence libraries as 2 x 150 bp reads.

Sequenced on an Illumina HiSeq 2000. 5'RACE template switching, by which a universal primer site and unique molecular identifiers were added, was used to make TCR beta cDNA libraries. Synthesis of cDNA was primed from the TCR beta constant segment and was followed by two consecutive PCR amplification steps. As for how the authors treated the data: MIGEC handled demultiplexing of the reads and grouping by UMI, while MiTCR was used to assemble and quantify clonotypes. Only TCR cDNA sequences supported by at least two reads were kept to exclude erroneous sequences. Downstream repertoire analysis used the tcR package, and clonotypes were matched across fractions by CDR3 nucleotide sequence plus V segment. Antigen specificity was annotated against VDJdb with VDJmatch, allowing one amino acid substitution in CDR3. After reprocessing by TCRdb, each CDR3 protein sequence is one entry, and no DNA is given. The V and J calls were not made by the authors but by TCRdb's processing. The sample table includes roughly 150,000 distinct CDR3 sequences. 20% of the sample lies in the top ten.

What the work shows at the level of the full study, not this receptor alone: Whether the expanded NKG2C-expressing T cell clones were specific for HCMV antigens was left unclear. In more than five donors, the dominant CD3+CD56+NKG2C+ clonotypes were found to rank among the top 10 CD8+ clonotypes and to make up roughly 1.0-8% of CD8+ T cells. Those dominant clonotypes were again the most abundant among CD3+CD56-NKG2C+ cells in a few donors, at roughly 25-65%.

The sequencing sample was made of blood T cells: a sorted CD56 or NKG2C T cell subset, CD4+ or CD8+ T cells, or bulk PBMC T cells (not recorded which). Rearrangement joined TRBV5-1 to TRBJ2-7. This TCR was recovered from a man aged 18-69 years in good health. This receptor has the CDR3 CASSSSTRSSSYEQYF.